The rows below give T cell receptor beta chains drawn from one sample of a study of blood T cell repertoires in COVID-19. Measured with immunoSEQ multiplex PCR; TCRdb has only the in-frame clones, and not every one. Found here are around 260,000 clones, under 90% of them singletons; the top ten hold roughly a tenth. The sequencing input was peripheral blood. The receptors derive from a woman aged 50 to 65 who had recovered from COVID-19. Both conserved end residues are part of each CDR3. The D gene is left open where the match is weak. Part of the rows lack a size; the others show once, few, many or a class for expanded clones.

v_gene	d_gene	j_gene	len	abundance	CDR3nt	CDR3aa
TRBV28	NA	TRBJ1-1	12	NA	TGTGCCAGCAGCTCCAGGGGTTGGGCGGCTTTCTTT	CASSSRGWAAFF
TRBV6-5	TRBD1	TRBJ1-2	15	NA	TGTGCCAGCAGAGACAGACAGGGGGCAAAGGATGGCTACACCTTC	CASRDRQGAKDGYTF
TRBV24-1	NA	TRBJ2-2	13	few	TGTGCCACCAGTGATTTGTTCGGCGGGGAGCTGTTTTTT	CATSDLFGGELFF
TRBV2	NA	TRBJ1-1	13	NA	TGTGCCAGGGAGGGGTTTATGAACACTGAAGCTTTCTTT	CAREGFMNTEAFF
TRBV28	NA	TRBJ1-6	12	NA	TGTGCCAGCAGTTTTGGCAATTCACCCCTCCACTTT	CASSFGNSPLHF
TRBV6-2/TRBV6-3	NA	TRBJ2-1	16	few	TGTGCCAGCAGTCCCGGGAGCGGCCGGGGGAGCAATGAGCAGTTCTTC	CASSPGSGRGSNEQFF
TRBV9	TRBD1	TRBJ1-2	17	once	TGTGCCAGCAGCGTGACTTACGGGACAGGGGCGAGGAGTGGCTACACCTTC	CASSVTYGTGARSGYTF
TRBV15	NA	TRBJ1-4	17	NA	TGTGCCACCAGCAGAGATTTCGGGAAAATTAATGATGAAAAACTGTTTTTT	CATSRDFGKINDEKLFF
TRBV5-6	TRBD1	TRBJ2-5	15	once	TGTGCCAGCAGCTCCGGGACAGGCAGTCGGGAGACCCAGTACTTC	CASSSGTGSRETQYF
TRBV4-3	NA	TRBJ1-5	15	NA	TGCGCCAGCAGCAAAAGGGTGCAGGGGCGTCAGCCCCAGCATTTT	CASSKRVQGRQPQHF
TRBV28	TRBD1	TRBJ2-5	20	NA	TGTGCCATCGGACAGGGGGCGAGGGAGTGGAGGAGTATAAGGCAAGAGACCCAGTACTTC	CAIGQGAREWRSIRQETQYF
TRBV28	TRBD2	TRBJ2-5	14	NA	TGTGCCAGCAAGACGGGAGGGGTTTCAAAGACCCAGTACTTC	CASKTGGVSKTQYF
TRBV24-1	NA	TRBJ1-2	12	NA	TGTGCCACCAGTGACCCTCTACGGGGCTACACCTTC	CATSDPLRGYTF
TRBV5-8	NA	TRBJ2-1	13	once	TGTGCCAGCAGCTTAAGGGGGGGGAATGAGCAGTTCTTC	CASSLRGGNEQFF
TRBV5-5	NA	TRBJ1-5	16	NA	TGTGCCAGCAGCTTCGAAATAACAGGGATCGGACAGCCCCAGCATTTT	CASSFEITGIGQPQHF
TRBV5-1	NA	TRBJ2-1	14	NA	TGCGCCAGCAGCTTGGCCGGTCGGGGCAATGAGCAGTTCTTC	CASSLAGRGNEQFF
TRBV15	NA	TRBJ2-3	15	NA	TGTGCCACCAGCACCCTAGCGAGGAGCACAGATACGCAGTATTTT	CATSTLARSTDTQYF
TRBV28	NA	TRBJ2-4	15	NA	TGTGCCAGCAGGCAGATTACAGGGACCAAAAACATTCAGTACTTC	CASRQITGTKNIQYF
TRBV5-1	TRBD2	TRBJ2-1	17	NA	TGCGCCAGCAGCTGGGAGACTAGCGGGAGACTTGGGGCTGAGCAGTTCTTC	CASSWETSGRLGAEQFF
TRBV6-5	NA	TRBJ1-2	12	NA	TGTGCCAGCAGGGAGGGGATGAATGGCTACACCTTC	CASREGMNGYTF
TRBV2	TRBD1	TRBJ2-2	14	NA	TGTGCCAGCAGTTGGACAGGGAACACCGGGGAGCTGTTTTTT	CASSWTGNTGELFF
TRBV7-2	TRBD1	TRBJ2-5	18	NA	TGTGCCAGCAGCTTATTCTTGAGGGGGCCCAGGGTTAGAGAGACCCAGTACTTC	CASSLFLRGPRVRETQYF
TRBV30	NA	TRBJ1-5	13	NA	TGTGCCTGGAGTCCCCCGGGCAATCAGCCCCAGCATTTT	CAWSPPGNQPQHF
TRBV5-5	NA	TRBJ1-3	15	NA	TGTGCCAGCAGCTTGGTGCCAGGCTCTGGAAACACCATATATTTT	CASSLVPGSGNTIYF
TRBV6-2/TRBV6-3	NA	TRBJ1-1	15	NA	TGTGCCAGCAGTCACTACAGGTCTTTGAACACTGAAGCTTTCTTT	CASSHYRSLNTEAFF
TRBV6-5	TRBD1	TRBJ2-3	14	NA	TGTGCCAGCAGTCCGGACAGGGAAACAGATACGCAGTATTTT	CASSPDRETDTQYF
TRBV19	NA	TRBJ2-1	14	NA	TGTGCCAGTAGTATAGCGGGAATTTACAATGAGCAGTTCTTC	CASSIAGIYNEQFF
TRBV28	TRBD1	TRBJ1-2	14	NA	TGTGCCAGCAGCTCAGGGGGCGCGGGGAGTGGCTACACCTTC	CASSSGGAGSGYTF
TRBV7-2	NA	TRBJ1-3	13	NA	TGTGCCAGCAGCCCCAGACAGATAAACACCATATATTTT	CASSPRQINTIYF
TRBV24-1	NA	TRBJ2-3	16	once	TGTGCCACCGAGGGGGGGCCCCTCGTAGGCACAGATACGCAGTATTTT	CATEGGPLVGTDTQYF
TRBV5-4	NA	TRBJ1-1	17	NA	TGTGCCAGCAGCTTGGCTCTTAGGGGCACGCAGAACACTGAAGCTTTCTTT	CASSLALRGTQNTEAFF
TRBV28	NA	TRBJ1-2	15	NA	TGTGCCAGCAGTTTACAAGGGGTGAAAAACTATGGCTACACCTTC	CASSLQGVKNYGYTF
TRBV5-4	NA	TRBJ2-4	20	NA	TGTGCCAGCAGCTTGAAAAGAGCCCACAGGGACGATTCAGCCAAAAACATTCAGTACTTC	CASSLKRAHRDDSAKNIQYF
TRBV7-6	NA	TRBJ2-7	13	NA	TGTGCCAGCAGTCCTGGCCGACAAGGCGAGCAGTACTTC	CASSPGRQGEQYF
TRBV7-3	NA	TRBJ1-6	13	NA	TGTGCCAGCAGCTTTGGGGGCTACTCACCCCTCCACTTT	CASSFGGYSPLHF